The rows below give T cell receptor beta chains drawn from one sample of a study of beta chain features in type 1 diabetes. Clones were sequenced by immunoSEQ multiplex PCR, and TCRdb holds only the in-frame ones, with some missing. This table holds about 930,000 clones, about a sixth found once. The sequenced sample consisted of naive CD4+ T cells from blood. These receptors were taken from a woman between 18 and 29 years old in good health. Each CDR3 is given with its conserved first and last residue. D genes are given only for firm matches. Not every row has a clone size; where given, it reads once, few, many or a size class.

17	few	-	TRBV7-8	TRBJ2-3	TGTGCCAGCAGCTTAGATCGCTTAGCCCTTATCACAGATACGCAGTATTTT	CASSLDRLALITDTQYF
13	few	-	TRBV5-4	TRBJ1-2	TGTGCCAGCAGCTCCGTCTATTCCGATGGCTACACCTTC	CASSSVYSDGYTF
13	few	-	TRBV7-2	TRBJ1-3	TGTGCCAGCAGCAGCCGGGACAGAAACACCATATATTTT	CASSSRDRNTIYF
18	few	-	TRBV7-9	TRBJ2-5	TGTGCCAGCAGCTCCCACGGGACGGGTAGGGGAGGTCGGGAGACCCAGTACTTC	CASSSHGTGRGGRETQYF
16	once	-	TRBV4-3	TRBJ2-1	TGCGCCAGCAGCCAAGACTACTACCTAAGGGGGAATGAGCAGTTCTTC	CASSQDYYLRGNEQFF
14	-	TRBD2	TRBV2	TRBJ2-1	TGTGCCAGCAGAGCCGGACTAGCGGGAGATCGGCAGTTCTTC	CASRAGLAGDRQFF
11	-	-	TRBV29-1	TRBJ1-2	TGCAGCGTTCCAGGGAGGAATGGCTACACCTTC	CSVPGRNGYTF
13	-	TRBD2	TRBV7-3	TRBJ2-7	TGTGCCAGCAGTCCCGGGACTAGCGTTATGCAGTACTTC	CASSPGTSVMQYF
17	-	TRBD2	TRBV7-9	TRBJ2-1	TGTGCCAGCAAAACTTCCGAGACTAGCGGGAAATACAATGAGCAGTTCTTC	CASKTSETSGKYNEQFF
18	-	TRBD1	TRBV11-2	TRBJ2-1	TGTGCCAGCAGCTTAGACTACAGGGGCCGAAGGACCTACAATGAGCAGTTCTTC	CASSLDYRGRRTYNEQFF
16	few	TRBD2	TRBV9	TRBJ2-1	TGTGCCAGCAGCGTGGGTGCGGGAGGGCTGTACAATGAGCAGTTCTTC	CASSVGAGGLYNEQFF
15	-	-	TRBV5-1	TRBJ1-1	TGCGCCAGCAGCTTGGGGCCCACAGAAAACACTGAAGCTTTCTTT	CASSLGPTENTEAFF
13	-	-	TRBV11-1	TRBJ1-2	TGTGCCAGCAGCTTAGACGGACCCTATGGCTACACCTTC	CASSLDGPYGYTF
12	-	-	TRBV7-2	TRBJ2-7	TGTGCCAGCAGCCTCCGAAGCTACGAGCAGTACTTC	CASSLRSYEQYF
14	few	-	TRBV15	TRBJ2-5	TGTGCCACCAGCAGAGTCAGAGTAGGAGAGACCCAGTACTTC	CATSRVRVGETQYF
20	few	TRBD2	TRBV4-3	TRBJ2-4	TGCGCCAGCAGCCAAGATGGGCGGGAGAGTAGTATTATAGCCAAAAACATTCAGTACTTC	CASSQDGRESSIIAKNIQYF
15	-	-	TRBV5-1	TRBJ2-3	TGCGCCAGCAAATCTTTGGCGGCCAACACAGATACGCAGTATTTT	CASKSLAANTDTQYF
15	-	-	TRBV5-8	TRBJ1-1	TGTGCCAGCAGCTCGTTTGTAGGCGAATGGACTGAAGCTTTCTTT	CASSSFVGEWTEAFF
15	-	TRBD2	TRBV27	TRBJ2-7	TGTGCCAGCAGATCACCAACTAGCGGATCCTACGAGCAGTACTTC	CASRSPTSGSYEQYF
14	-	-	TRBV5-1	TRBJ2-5	TGCGCCAGCAGCCTCCAAGCGGACCAAGAGACCCAGTACTTC	CASSLQADQETQYF
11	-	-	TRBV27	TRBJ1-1	TGTGCCAGCAGCACAGGTCCTGAAGCTTTCTTT	CASSTGPEAFF
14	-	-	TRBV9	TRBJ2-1	TGTGCCAGCAGCTCCAGACTAGATCGCAATGAGCAGTTCTTC	CASSSRLDRNEQFF
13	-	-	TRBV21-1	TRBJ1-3	TGTGCCAGCAGGACCCTGGCTGGAAACACCATATATTTT	CASRTLAGNTIYF
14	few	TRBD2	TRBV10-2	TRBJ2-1	TGCGCCAGCAGTCCTAGCGGGATGTACAATGAGCAGTTCTTC	CASSPSGMYNEQFF
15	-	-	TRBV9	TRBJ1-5	TGTGCCAGCAGCGTAGAAGGGGATAGCAATCAGCCCCAGCATTTT	CASSVEGDSNQPQHF
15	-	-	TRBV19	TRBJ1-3	TGTGCCAGTGCACTGAAAGGGGAGGCTGGAAACACCATATATTTT	CASALKGEAGNTIYF
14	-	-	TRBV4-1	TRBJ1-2	TGCGCCAGCAGCCACGGGGGATCTAACTATGGCTACACCTTC	CASSHGGSNYGYTF
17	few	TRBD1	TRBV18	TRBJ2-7	TGTGCCAGCTCACCTCCCCCGGGACAGGCGACCTCCTACGAGCAGTACTTC	CASSPPPGQATSYEQYF
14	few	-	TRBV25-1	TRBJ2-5	TGTGCCAGCAGTGGGAGCAAGGGTGCGGAGACCCAGTACTTC	CASSGSKGAETQYF
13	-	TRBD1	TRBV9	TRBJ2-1	TGTGCCAGCAGCACCCGACAGGGAAAGGAGCAGTTCTTC	CASSTRQGKEQFF
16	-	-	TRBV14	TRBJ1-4	TGTGCCAGCAGCCCGTACGGGACCCAGACTAATGAAAAACTGTTTTTT	CASSPYGTQTNEKLFF
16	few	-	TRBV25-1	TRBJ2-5	TGTGCCAGCAGTGTCGTCCTCAGTATGGGACCAGAGACCCAGTACTTC	CASSVVLSMGPETQYF
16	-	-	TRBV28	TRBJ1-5	TGTGCCAGCAGCCCGGGGCAGATTTATAGCAATCAGCCCCAGCATTTT	CASSPGQIYSNQPQHF
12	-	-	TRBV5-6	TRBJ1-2	TGTGCCAGCAGCGTATATAACTATGGCTACACCTTC	CASSVYNYGYTF
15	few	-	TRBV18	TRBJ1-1	TGTGCCAGCTCACCGCAACGACACAGGAACACTGAAGCTTTCTTT	CASSPQRHRNTEAFF
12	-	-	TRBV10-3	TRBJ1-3	TGTGCCATCACAGGGTGGAGAAACACCATATATTTT	CAITGWRNTIYF
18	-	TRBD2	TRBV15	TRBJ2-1	TGTGCCACCAGCAAAGTCGCCTTACGGACTAGAAGCCGAAATGAGCAGTTCTTC	CATSKVALRTRSRNEQFF
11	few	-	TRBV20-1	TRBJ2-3	TGCGCTTGCCCTCTACTCTATACGCAGTATTTT	CACPLLYTQYF
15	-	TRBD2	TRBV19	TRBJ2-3	TGTGCCACGAAACCGGGACTACTCATCACAGATACGCAGTATTTT	CATKPGLLITDTQYF
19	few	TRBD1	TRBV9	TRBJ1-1	TGTGCCAGCAGCGTAGAAGCCGGGACAGGGAGCCCGGGAAACACTGAAGCTTTCTTT	CASSVEAGTGSPGNTEAFF
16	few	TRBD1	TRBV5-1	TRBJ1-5	TGCGCCAGCAGCTCAACCCCGACAGGGGGGTCTCAGCCCCAGCATTTT	CASSSTPTGGSQPQHF
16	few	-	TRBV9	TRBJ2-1	TGTGCCAGCAGCGTACTAGCGCTAAGCTCCTACAATGAGCAGTTCTTC	CASSVLALSSYNEQFF
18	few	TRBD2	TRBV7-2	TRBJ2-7	TGTGCCAGCAGCTTAGGGGAGCGGGGAACCCGACTTTCCTACGAGCAGTACTTC	CASSLGERGTRLSYEQYF
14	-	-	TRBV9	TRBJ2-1	TGTGCCAGCAGTCCCCAGTCTCTCTTAGGTGAGCAGTTCTTC	CASSPQSLLGEQFF
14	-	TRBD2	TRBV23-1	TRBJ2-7	TGCGCCAGGACCCGGGAGGTCTCAATTTACGAGCAGTACTTC	CARTREVSIYEQYF
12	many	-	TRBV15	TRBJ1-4	TGTGCCACCAGCAGGGGTAATGAAAAACTGTTTTTT	CATSRGNEKLFF
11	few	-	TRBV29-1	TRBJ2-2	TGCAGCGTTGGACCGAGTTGGGAGCTGTTTTTT	CSVGPSWELFF
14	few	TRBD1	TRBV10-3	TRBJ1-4	TGTGCCATCAGCGGACAGGGTACTAATGAAAAACTGTTTTTT	CAISGQGTNEKLFF
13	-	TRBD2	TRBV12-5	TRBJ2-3	TGTGCTAGTGCCAGCCCTAGCGGAGATACGCAGTATTTT	CASASPSGDTQYF
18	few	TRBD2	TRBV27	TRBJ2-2	TGTGCCAGCAGTTTATCTCGGTACCCGGGACTAAACACCGGGGAGCTGTTTTTT	CASSLSRYPGLNTGELFF
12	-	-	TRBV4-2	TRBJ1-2	TGTGCCAGCAGCCAGCAGGGGAGTGGCTACACCTTC	CASSQQGSGYTF
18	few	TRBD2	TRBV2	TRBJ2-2	TGTGCCAGCAGTGAAATCCCTAGCGGGAGTGCGGACACCGGGGAGCTGTTTTTT	CASSEIPSGSADTGELFF
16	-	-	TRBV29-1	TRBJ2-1	TGCAGCGTTGAATCGTGGGGGACACCAGGCTACAATGAGCAGTTCTTC	CSVESWGTPGYNEQFF